This T cell receptor beta chain was sequenced for a study of blood T cell repertoires in COVID-19. Across the study: PBMCs, B-cell-depleted T cells, or T cells provided the cDNA or gDNA that made up the material.

Repertoires were generated with immunoSEQ multiplex PCR, while TCRdb's copy carries only in-frame clones and drops some. This table holds about 50,000 clones, 90% found once. On this clone: At the DNA level, this CDR3 is encoded by other sequences in the same sample as well.

CDR1 is SGHRS and CDR2 is YFSETQ in the germline V gene. V shed 2 bases and J 2 bases; nucleotides not matched to a gene: 2. The length of the CDR3 is 14 residues. The sequenced sample consisted of peripheral blood. This chain joins TRBV5-1 and TRBJ2-7, with 9 bases aligning to TRBD1. The receptor was isolated from a human donor in a cohort sampled during active COVID-19. In DNA, the CDR3 is TGCGCCAGCAGCTTAGGGACAGGGACCTACGAGCAGTACGTC. As protein: CASSLGTGTYEQYV.